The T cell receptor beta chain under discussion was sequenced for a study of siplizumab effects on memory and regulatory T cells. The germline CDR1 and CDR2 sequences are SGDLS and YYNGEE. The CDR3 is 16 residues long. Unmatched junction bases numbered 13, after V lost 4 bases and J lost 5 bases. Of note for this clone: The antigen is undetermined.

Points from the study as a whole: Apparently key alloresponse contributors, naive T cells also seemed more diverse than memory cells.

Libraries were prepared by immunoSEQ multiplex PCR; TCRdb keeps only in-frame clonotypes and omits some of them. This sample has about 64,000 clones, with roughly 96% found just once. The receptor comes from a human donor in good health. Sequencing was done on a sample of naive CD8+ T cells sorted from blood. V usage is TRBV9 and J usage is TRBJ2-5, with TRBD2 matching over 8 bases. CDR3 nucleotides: TGTGCCAGCAGCCCCTGGGGTAGCGGGGAGGGGGAGACCCAGTACTTC. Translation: CASSPWGSGEGETQYF.